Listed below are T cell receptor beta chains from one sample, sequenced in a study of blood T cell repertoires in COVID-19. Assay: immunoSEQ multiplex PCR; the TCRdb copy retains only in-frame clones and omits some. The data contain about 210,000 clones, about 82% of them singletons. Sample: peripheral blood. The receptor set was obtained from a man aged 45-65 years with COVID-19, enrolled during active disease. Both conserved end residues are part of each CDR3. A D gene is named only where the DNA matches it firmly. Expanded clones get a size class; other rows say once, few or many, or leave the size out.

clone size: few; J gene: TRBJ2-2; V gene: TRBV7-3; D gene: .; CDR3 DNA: TGTGCCAGCAGCTTAACGTCTAGATACGCCGGGGAGCTGTTTTTT; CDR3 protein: CASSLTSRYAGELFF
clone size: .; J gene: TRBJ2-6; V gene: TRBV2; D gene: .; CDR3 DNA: TGTGCCAGCAGTGGATCTGGGCGCTCTGGGGCCAACGTCCTGACTTTC; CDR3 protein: CASSGSGRSGANVLTF
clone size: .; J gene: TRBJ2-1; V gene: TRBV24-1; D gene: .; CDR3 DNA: TGTGCCACCGGAAATGACAGGTCCCTTTCCTACAATGAGCAGTTCTTC; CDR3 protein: CATGNDRSLSYNEQFF
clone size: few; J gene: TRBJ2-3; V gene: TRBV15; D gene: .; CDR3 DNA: TGTGCCACCAGCAGAGCGGTGGACAGCATCATGGCGGGGGCCACGCAGTATTTT; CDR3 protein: CATSRAVDSIMAGATQYF
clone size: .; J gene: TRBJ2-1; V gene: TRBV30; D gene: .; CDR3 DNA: TGTGCCTGGAGGCCAGGGGGGCGCAATGAGCAGTTCTTC; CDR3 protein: CAWRPGGRNEQFF
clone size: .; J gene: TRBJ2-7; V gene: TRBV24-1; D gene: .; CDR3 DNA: TGTGCCACCAGTGATAACCGGGATCCGGCCTACGAGCAGTACTTC; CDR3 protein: CATSDNRDPAYEQYF
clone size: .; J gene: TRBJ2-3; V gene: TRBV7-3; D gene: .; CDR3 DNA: TGTGCCAGCAGCGACGGGGGGCACACAGATACGCAGTATTTT; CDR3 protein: CASSDGGHTDTQYF
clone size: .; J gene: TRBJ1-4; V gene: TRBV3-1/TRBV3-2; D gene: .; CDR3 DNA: TGTGCCAGCAGCCAAGTTCCGAGCAATGAAAAACTGTTTTTT; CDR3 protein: CASSQVPSNEKLFF
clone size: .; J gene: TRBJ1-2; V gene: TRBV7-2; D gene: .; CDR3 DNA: TGTGCCAGCAGCCATAGCGGGGTAGTTGGCTATGGCTACACCTTC; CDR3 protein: CASSHSGVVGYGYTF
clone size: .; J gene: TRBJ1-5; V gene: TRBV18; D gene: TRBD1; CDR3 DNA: TGTGCCAGCTCAGACAGGGGTGGTGTCGGTCAGCCCCAGCATTTT; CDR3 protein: CASSDRGGVGQPQHF
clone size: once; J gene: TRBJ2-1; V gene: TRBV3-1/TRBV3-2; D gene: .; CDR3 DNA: TGTGCCAGCAGCCCGGGGTCCGGGGTACAGTTCTTC; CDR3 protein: CASSPGSGVQFF
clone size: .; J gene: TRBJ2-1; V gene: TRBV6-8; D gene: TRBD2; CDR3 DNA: TGTGCCAGTCCGGGGGGATCCTACAATGAGCAGTTCTTC; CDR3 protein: CASPGGSYNEQFF
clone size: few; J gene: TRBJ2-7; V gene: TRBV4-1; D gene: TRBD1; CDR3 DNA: TGCGCCAGCAGTATCTCCGGGACAGGGGCCTACGAGCAGTACTTC; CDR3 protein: CASSISGTGAYEQYF
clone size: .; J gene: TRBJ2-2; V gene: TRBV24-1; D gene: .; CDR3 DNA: TGTGCCACCAGTGATTTGGGAGCCGGGGAGCTGTTTTTT; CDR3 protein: CATSDLGAGELFF
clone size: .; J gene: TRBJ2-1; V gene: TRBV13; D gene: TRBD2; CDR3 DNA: TGTGCCAGCAGCTTAGGGGTATTAGCGGGTTCCTACAATGAGCAGTTCTTC; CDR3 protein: CASSLGVLAGSYNEQFF
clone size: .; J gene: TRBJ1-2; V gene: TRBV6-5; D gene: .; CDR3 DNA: TGTGCCAGTAGAGGACAATCTAGAGGCTACACCTTC; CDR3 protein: CASRGQSRGYTF
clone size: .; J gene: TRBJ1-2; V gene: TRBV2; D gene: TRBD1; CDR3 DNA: TGTGCCAGCAGAAGGGACAGGGACGCCTATGGCTACACCTTC; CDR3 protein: CASRRDRDAYGYTF
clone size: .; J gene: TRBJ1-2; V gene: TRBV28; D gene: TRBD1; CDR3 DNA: TGTGCCAGCAGGCAGGGACAGGGGTTCTATGGCTACACCTTC; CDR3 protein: CASRQGQGFYGYTF
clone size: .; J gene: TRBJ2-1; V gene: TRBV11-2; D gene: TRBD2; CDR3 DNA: TGTGCCAGCAGCTCGACTAGCGGGTGGGGGAATGAGCAGTTCTTC; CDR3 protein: CASSSTSGWGNEQFF
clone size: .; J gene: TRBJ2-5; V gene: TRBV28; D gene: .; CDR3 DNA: TGTGCCAGCAGTCGTAACAGGGGCGGGGACCAAGAGACCCAGTACTTC; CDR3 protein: CASSRNRGGDQETQYF
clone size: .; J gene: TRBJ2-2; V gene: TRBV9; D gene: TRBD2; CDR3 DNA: TGTGCCAGCAGCGTAGGAAGCGGGGGGAGGGAGCTGTTTTTT; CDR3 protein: CASSVGSGGRELFF
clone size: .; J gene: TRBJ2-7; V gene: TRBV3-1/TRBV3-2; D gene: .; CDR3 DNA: TGTGCCAGCAGCCCCAACGGGGGCGAGCAGTACTTC; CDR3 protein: CASSPNGGEQYF
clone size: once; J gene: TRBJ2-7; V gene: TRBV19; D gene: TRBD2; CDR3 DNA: TGTGCCAGTAGTATGCGCGGGGGGACTCCGGGGGAGCAGTACTTC; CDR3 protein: CASSMRGGTPGEQYF
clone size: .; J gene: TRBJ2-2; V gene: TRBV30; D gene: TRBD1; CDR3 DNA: TGTGCCTGGAGTGACACCGGGACAGGGTGGTTTACCGGGGAGCTGTTTTTT; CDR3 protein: CAWSDTGTGWFTGELFF
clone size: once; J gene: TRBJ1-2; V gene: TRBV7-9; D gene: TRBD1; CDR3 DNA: TGTGCCAGCAGCCCTAGGACAGGCCGCTGGTATGGCTACACCTTC; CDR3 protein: CASSPRTGRWYGYTF
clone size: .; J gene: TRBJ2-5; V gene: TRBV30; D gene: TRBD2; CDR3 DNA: TGTGCCTGGAGTGGTGGGGGGGTCCAAGAGACCCAGTACTTC; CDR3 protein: CAWSGGGVQETQYF
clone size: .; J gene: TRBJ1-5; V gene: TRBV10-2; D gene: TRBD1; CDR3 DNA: TGCGCCAGCAGTTTCGACAGGGGAGGCAATCAGCCCCAGCATTTT; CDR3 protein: CASSFDRGGNQPQHF
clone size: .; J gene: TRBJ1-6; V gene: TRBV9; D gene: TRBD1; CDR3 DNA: TGTGCCAGCAGCGTAGACGGGACAGTCTGGTCACCCCTCCACTTT; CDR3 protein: CASSVDGTVWSPLHF
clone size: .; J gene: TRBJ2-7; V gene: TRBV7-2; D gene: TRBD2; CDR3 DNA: TGTGCCAGCAGCTTAAGATGGCGGGGGGCCTACGAGCAGTACTTC; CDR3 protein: CASSLRWRGAYEQYF
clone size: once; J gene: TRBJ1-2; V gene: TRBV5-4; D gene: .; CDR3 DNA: TGTGCCAGCAGCTTTCCAGGGAACAACTATGGCTACACCTTC; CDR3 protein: CASSFPGNNYGYTF
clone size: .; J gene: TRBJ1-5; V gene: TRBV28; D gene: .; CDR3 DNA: TGTGCCAGCAGTTTATCAGGGAGCAATCAGCCCCAGCATTTT; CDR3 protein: CASSLSGSNQPQHF
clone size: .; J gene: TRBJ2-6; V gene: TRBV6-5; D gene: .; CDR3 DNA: TGTGCCAGCAGTTCGGTCTACTCTCCTGACAACGTCCTGACTTTC; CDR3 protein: CASSSVYSPDNVLTF
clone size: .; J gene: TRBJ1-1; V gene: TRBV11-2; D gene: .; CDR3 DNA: TGTGCCAGCAGCCTGATGGGAGGCACTGAAGCTTTCTTT; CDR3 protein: CASSLMGGTEAFF
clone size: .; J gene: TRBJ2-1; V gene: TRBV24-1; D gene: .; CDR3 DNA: TGTGCCACTCAACGTGGCGGGGCGTCCTACAATGAGCAGTTCTTC; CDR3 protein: CATQRGGASYNEQFF
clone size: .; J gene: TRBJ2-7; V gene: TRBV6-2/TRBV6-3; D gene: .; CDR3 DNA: TGTGCCAGCAGCCGGGGACTTACCTACGAGCAGTACTTC; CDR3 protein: CASSRGLTYEQYF
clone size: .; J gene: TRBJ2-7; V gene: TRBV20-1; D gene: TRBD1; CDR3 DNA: TGCAGTGCTAGTGCGGACAGGGTCTACGAGCAGTACTTC; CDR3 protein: CSASADRVYEQYF
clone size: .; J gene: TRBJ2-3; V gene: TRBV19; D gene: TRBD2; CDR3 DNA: TGTGCCAGTAGGTCCATCAGCGGGGGCACAGATACGCAGTATTTT; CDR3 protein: CASRSISGGTDTQYF
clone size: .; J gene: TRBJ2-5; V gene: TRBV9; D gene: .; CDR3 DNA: TGTGCCAGCAGCCAATGGGGGCAGGAGACCCAGTACTTC; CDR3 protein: CASSQWGQETQYF
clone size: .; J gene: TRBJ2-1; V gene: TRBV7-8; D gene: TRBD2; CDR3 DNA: TGTGCCAGCAGCTTAGGCCGAACGGGGGGGTACAATGAGCAGTTCTTC; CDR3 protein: CASSLGRTGGYNEQFF
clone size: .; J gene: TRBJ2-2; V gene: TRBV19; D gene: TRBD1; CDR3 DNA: TGTGCCAGTGTCGGGACAGGGGGTGTTGCCGGGGAGCTGTTTTTT; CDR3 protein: CASVGTGGVAGELFF
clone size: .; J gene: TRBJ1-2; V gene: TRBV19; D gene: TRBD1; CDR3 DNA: TGTGCCAGTAGTCACCGGGACAGCTATGGCTACACCTTC; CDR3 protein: CASSHRDSYGYTF
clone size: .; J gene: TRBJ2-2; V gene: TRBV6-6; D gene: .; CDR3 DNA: TGTGCCAGCACGGGGAGTAAGACCGGGGAGCTGTTTTTT; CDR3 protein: CASTGSKTGELFF
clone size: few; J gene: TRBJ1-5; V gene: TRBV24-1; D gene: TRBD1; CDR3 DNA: TGTGCCACCAGTGAGGGGACAGGGGCTGGGGATCAGCCCCAGCATTTT; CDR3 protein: CATSEGTGAGDQPQHF